This TCR beta chain is drawn from a study of OX40 agonist ivuxolimab in advanced cancers. Study observations and caveats: At 0.1 to 3.0 mg/kg, clonal expansion of CD4+ and CD8+ blood T cells had occurred by week 6. Average numbers of expanded clones were greater in CD8+ T cells than in CD4+.

This clone was detected a few times. The antigen remains unidentified. TCRdb's copy holds only in-frame clones and misses some; the assay was immunoSEQ multiplex PCR. The sample holds about 40,000 clones, about 91% seen once. The CDR3 covers 15 residues. Trimming at V came to 4 bases and at J to 3 bases, leaving 7 bases not matched to a gene. CDR1 SNHLY and CDR2 FYNNEI come from the germline V gene. Exclusion of a patient followed from autoimmune disease history or systemic immunosuppression. This chain joins TRBV2 and TRBJ2-7; 9 bases match TRBD2. Source: CD4+ or CD8+ T cells sorted from blood, taken in a trial of the OX40 agonist ivuxolimab. This clonotype originated in an adult with an advanced solid tumor such as melanoma, head and neck, liver or kidney cancer. The CDR3 DNA is TGTGCCAGCAGTGGGCTAGCGGGACTCGGCTACGAGCAGTACTTC. This gives the protein CASSGLAGLGYEQYF.